Listed below are T cell receptor beta chains from one sample, sequenced in a study of cytomegalovirus exposure and HLA in healthy donors. Here immunoSEQ multiplex PCR was the method, and the copy in TCRdb shows in-frame clones only, minus some. The sample has roughly 70,000 clones, over 70% seen once. The sequencing input was PBMCs. The origin of the receptors is a human donor in good health. Each CDR3 is given with its conserved first and last residue. The D gene is left open where the match is weak. Clone size is shown for a subset of rows, as once, few, many or a class of expanded clone.

once	TRBV27	TRBJ1-2	TRBD1	TGTGCCAGCAGTGAAGACAGGGGGCGAGGCTACACCTTC	CASSEDRGRGYTF
-	TRBV30	TRBJ1-2	TRBD1	TGTGCCTGGAGTGTACAGGGGGCGCGGTATGGCTACACCTTC	CAWSVQGARYGYTF
-	TRBV14	TRBJ2-7	-	TGTGCCAGCAGCCAAGACAGGTACGAGCAGTACTTC	CASSQDRYEQYF
-	TRBV30	TRBJ1-2	TRBD1	TGTGCCTGGAGTGGGGGGACAGGGAACCACTATGGCTACACCTTC	CAWSGGTGNHYGYTF
-	TRBV5-1	TRBJ2-2	-	TGCGCCAGCAGCTTGATTCCGACCGGGGAGCTGTTTTTT	CASSLIPTGELFF
-	TRBV28	TRBJ1-1	-	TGTGCCAGCAGTCCCACAGGGTTAGCTTTCTTT	CASSPTGLAFF
-	TRBV5-6	TRBJ2-7	-	TGTGCCAGCAGCTTGACGGTCTCCTACGAGCAGTACTTC	CASSLTVSYEQYF
-	TRBV27	TRBJ2-2	-	TGTGCCAGCAGTGCCAGGGGCAGGAACACCGGGGAGCTGTTTTTT	CASSARGRNTGELFF
-	TRBV2	TRBJ2-7	TRBD2	TGTGCCAGCAGTGAGATGGGACAGGCCCCTAGCGGGAGCCCCCACGAGCAGTACTTC	CASSEMGQAPSGSPHEQYF
-	TRBV12-5	TRBJ2-4	TRBD1	TGTGCTAGTGGTTTTCCCCCGGGACAGGGGGAAAACATTCAGTACTTC	CASGFPPGQGENIQYF
few	TRBV15	TRBJ2-5	TRBD1	TGTGCCACCAGCAGGGGATTAACAGGGGGCGCGGGAGAGACCCAGTACTTC	CATSRGLTGGAGETQYF
-	TRBV7-8	TRBJ2-5	-	TGTGCCAGCAGCTTACGGTCAGGGGACGGAGAGACCCAGTACTTC	CASSLRSGDGETQYF
-	TRBV29-1	TRBJ1-2	TRBD1	TGCAGCGTGAGGACAGGAACTTCTAACTATGGCTACACCTTC	CSVRTGTSNYGYTF
-	TRBV7-8	TRBJ2-7	TRBD2	TGTGCCAGCAGCTCCCTAGCGGGAGCCTCCTACGAGCAGTACTTC	CASSSLAGASYEQYF
-	TRBV6-5	TRBJ1-2	-	TGTGCCAGCAGCAACGACGAGGGCTATGGCTACACCTTC	CASSNDEGYGYTF
-	TRBV6-5	TRBJ1-1	TRBD1	TGTGCCAGCAGACGCACAGGGGGCACTGAAGCTTTCTTT	CASRRTGGTEAFF
-	TRBV2	TRBJ2-5	-	TGTGCCAGCAGCGGGGGACTGGAGGCCCAGTACTTC	CASSGGLEAQYF
once	TRBV29-1	TRBJ2-6	TRBD1	TGCAGCGTCGTGGACAGGATATTATCTGGGGCCAACGTCCTGACTTTC	CSVVDRILSGANVLTF
few	TRBV27	TRBJ2-7	TRBD1	TGTGCCAGCAGTCCGCTGGGACAGGGGATGTCCTACGAGCAGTACTTC	CASSPLGQGMSYEQYF
-	TRBV5-8	TRBJ2-7	-	TGTGCCAGCAGGGCTTCAGCTCAGGGTAGCGAGCAGTACTTC	CASRASAQGSEQYF
-	TRBV12-5	TRBJ2-3	-	TGTGCTAGTGGTTTAAGCGCTACGCAGTATTTT	CASGLSATQYF
-	TRBV4-1	TRBJ1-1	TRBD1	TGCGCCAGCAGCCAAGTGGACAGGGGGAACACTGAAGCTTTCTTT	CASSQVDRGNTEAFF
few	TRBV19	TRBJ1-4	-	TGTGCCAGCAGCCTTTGGGACACGACTAATGAAAAACTGTTTTTT	CASSLWDTTNEKLFF
few	TRBV4-1	TRBJ2-1	TRBD2	TGCGCCAGCAGCCGACGGACTAGCGGGAATACCAATGAGCAGTTCTTC	CASSRRTSGNTNEQFF
-	TRBV7-2	TRBJ1-5	-	TGTGCCAGCAGCTTAGGACGGGACAATCAGCCCCAGCATTTT	CASSLGRDNQPQHF
-	TRBV7-8	TRBJ2-4	-	TGTGCCAGCAGTCAATGGGTCGGGGGAATGGGAGACCTAGCCAAAAACATTCAGTACTTC	CASSQWVGGMGDLAKNIQYF
-	TRBV30	TRBJ2-5	-	TGTGCCTGGAGTGGGACTATAAGAGAAGAGACCCAGTACTTC	CAWSGTIREETQYF
once	TRBV5-6	TRBJ1-2	TRBD1	TGTGCCAGCAGCTTGGGGCAGGGGGGCTATGGCTACACCTTC	CASSLGQGGYGYTF
few	TRBV6-5	TRBJ2-2	-	TGTGCCAGCGGTCAGGGGAGGGCCTTCGTCGGGGAGCTGTTTTTT	CASGQGRAFVGELFF
-	TRBV11-3	TRBJ2-7	-	TGTGCCAGCAGCCCGGAAGCCGGGTCCCACGAGCAGTACTTC	CASSPEAGSHEQYF
-	TRBV6-4	TRBJ2-1	-	TGTGCCAGCAGTGAGTACGGGTTGAAGTTCTTC	CASSEYGLKFF
medium-sized	TRBV11-1	TRBJ2-2	TRBD1	TGTGCCAGCAGCCTCCGGGACAGGGACACCGGGGAGCTGTTTTTT	CASSLRDRDTGELFF
-	TRBV29-1	TRBJ2-1	-	TGCAGCGTCTCGTACAATGAGCAGTTCTTC	CSVSYNEQFF
-	TRBV5-5	TRBJ2-2	TRBD2	TGTGCCAGCAGCGTTACTAGCGAAGTCACCGGGGAGCTGTTTTTT	CASSVTSEVTGELFF
once	TRBV5-6	TRBJ2-4	TRBD1	TGTGCCAGCAGCCTAGGACAGGGCAAAAACATTCAGTACTTC	CASSLGQGKNIQYF